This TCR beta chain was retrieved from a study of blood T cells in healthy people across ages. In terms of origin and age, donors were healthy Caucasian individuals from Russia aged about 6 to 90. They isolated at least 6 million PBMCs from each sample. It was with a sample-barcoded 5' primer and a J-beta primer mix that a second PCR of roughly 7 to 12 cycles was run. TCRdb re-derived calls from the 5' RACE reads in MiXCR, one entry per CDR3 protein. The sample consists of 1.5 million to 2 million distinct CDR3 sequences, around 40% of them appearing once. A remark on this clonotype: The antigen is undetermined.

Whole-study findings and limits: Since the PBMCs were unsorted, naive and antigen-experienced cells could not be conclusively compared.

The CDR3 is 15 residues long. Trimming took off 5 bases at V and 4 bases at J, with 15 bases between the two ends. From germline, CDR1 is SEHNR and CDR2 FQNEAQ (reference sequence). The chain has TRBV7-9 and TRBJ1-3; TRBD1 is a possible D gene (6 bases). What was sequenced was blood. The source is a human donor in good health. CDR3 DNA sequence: TGTGCCAGCAGCCCCAGGGCGGGGGCCGGAAACACCATATATTTT. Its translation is CASSPRAGAGNTIYF.